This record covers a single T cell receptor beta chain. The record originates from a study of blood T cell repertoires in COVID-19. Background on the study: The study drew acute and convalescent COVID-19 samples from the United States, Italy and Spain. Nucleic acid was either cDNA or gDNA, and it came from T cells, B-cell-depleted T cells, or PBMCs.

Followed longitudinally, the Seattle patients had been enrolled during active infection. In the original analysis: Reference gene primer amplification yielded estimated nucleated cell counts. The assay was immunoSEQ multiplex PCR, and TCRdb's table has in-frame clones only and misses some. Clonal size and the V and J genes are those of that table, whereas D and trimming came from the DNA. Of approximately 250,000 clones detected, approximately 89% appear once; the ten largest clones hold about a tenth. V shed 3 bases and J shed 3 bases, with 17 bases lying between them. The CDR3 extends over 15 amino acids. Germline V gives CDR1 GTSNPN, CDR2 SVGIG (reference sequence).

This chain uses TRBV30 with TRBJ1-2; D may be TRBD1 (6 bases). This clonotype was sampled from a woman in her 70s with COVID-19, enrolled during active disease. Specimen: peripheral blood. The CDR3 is CAWRPRTADDYGYTF. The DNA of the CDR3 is TGTGCCTGGAGACCCCGGACAGCCGACGACTATGGCTACACCTTC.